These 5 T cell receptor beta chains originate from one sample sequenced in a study of T cell repertoires in cytomegalovirus infection. TCRdb processed the reads anew with MiXCR; each CDR3 protein has one entry. The data hold about 490,000 distinct CDR3 sequences, with about 11% observed a single time. The sample comprised PBMCs. The receptors stem from a human donor in good health (CMV status not recorded). Some clones in this sample may be carry-over from other donors' samples.

This clonotype was recorded many times. V gene TRBV28 combines with J gene TRBJ1-5; 9 positions match TRBD1. The germline V gene encodes CDR1 MDHEN and CDR2 SYDVKM. Trimming at V came to 6 bases and at J to 7 bases, leaving 7 bases not matched to a gene. The CDR3 length is 14 residues. DNA of the CDR3: TGTGCCAGCAGCTGGGACAGGGAACAGCAGCCCCAGCATTTT. This sequence encodes CASSWDREQQPQHF.

This clonotype was counted ten times or more. The chain has TRBV12-3 or TRBV12-4 and TRBJ2-1, with unresolved D. The length of the CDR3 is 13 residues. V was cut by 6 bases and J by 8 bases, with 14 bases left in between. This CDR3 reads CASREPALDEQFF. The CDR3 DNA is TGTGCCAGCAGGGAGCCCGCGCTCGATGAGCAGTTCTTC.

As regards this clonotype: This may arise from a read error, as a much more abundant clone is one base away. The gene calls are TRBV6-1 and TRBJ1-6, with 7 bases matching TRBD1. The germline V gene encodes CDR1 MNHNS and CDR2 SASEGT. The CDR3 contains 18 residues. With V trimmed by 5 bases and J by 2 bases, 12 bases remained unmatched. The CDR3 DNA reads TGTGCCAGCAGTTACGGCGGGAGGACAGGCCCCTATAATTCACCCCTCCACTTT. As protein: CASSYGGRTGPYNSPLHF.

The chain joins TRBV29-1 to TRBJ2-6, with D unresolved. The CDR3 totals 14 residues. Germline lookup yields CDR1 SQVTM and CDR2 ANQGSEA. V was trimmed by 4 bases and J by 1 base, leaving 8 bases between them. The CDR3 loop reads CSVVPGSGANVLTF. The CDR3 DNA reads TGCAGCGTTGTACCCGGTTCTGGGGCCAACGTCCTGACTTTC. The full variable domain, rest sourced from reference TRBV29-1 and TRBJ2-6, is SAVISQKPSRDICQRGTSLTIQCQVDSQVTMMFWYRQQPGQSLTLIATANQGSEATYESGFVIDKFPISRPNLTFSTLTVSNMSPEDSSIYLCSVVPGSGANVLTFGAGSRLTVL.

This clonotype showed up many times. The chain is built from TRBV4-1 and TRBJ2-1; 7 bases fit TRBD2. V dropped 4 bases and J dropped 0; count of bases not matched to a gene: 9. CDR3 length: 17 amino acids. Germline values: CDR1 MGHRA, CDR2 YSYEKL. The CDR3, as DNA: TGCGCCAGCAGCCCCTCAAGCGGGACCAGCTCCTACAATGAGCAGTTCTTC. It specifies CASSPSSGTSSYNEQFF.